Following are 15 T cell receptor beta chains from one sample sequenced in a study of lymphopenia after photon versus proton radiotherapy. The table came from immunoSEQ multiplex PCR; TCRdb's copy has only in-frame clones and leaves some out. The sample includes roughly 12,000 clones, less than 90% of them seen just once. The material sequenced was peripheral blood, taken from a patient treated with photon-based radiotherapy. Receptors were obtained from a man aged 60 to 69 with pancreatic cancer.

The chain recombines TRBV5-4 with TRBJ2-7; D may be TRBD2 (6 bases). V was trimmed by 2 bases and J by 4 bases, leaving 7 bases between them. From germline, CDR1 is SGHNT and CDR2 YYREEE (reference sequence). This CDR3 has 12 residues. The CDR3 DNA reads TGTGCCAGCAGCTTCGGGGGTTACGAGCAGTACTTC. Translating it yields CASSFGGYEQYF.

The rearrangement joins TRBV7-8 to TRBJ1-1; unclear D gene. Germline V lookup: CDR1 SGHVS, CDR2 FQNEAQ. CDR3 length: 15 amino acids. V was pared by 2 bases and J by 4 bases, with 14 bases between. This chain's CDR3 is CASSLNFGLSTEAFF. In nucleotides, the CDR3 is TGTGCCAGCAGCTTAAATTTCGGGCTGAGCACTGAAGCTTTCTTT.

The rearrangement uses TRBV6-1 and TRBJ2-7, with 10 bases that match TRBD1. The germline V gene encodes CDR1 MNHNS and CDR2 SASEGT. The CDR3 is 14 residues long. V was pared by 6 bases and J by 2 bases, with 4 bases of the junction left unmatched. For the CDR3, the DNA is TGTGCCAGCAGGGGGACAGGGGACCCCTACGAGCAGTACTTC. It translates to CASRGTGDPYEQYF.

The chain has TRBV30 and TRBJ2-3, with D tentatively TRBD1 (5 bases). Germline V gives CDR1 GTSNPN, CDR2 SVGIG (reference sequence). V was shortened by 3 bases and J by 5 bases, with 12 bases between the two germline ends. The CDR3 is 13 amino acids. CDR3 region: CAWSAWGGDTQYF. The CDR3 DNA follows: TGTGCCTGGAGCGCGTGGGGCGGAGATACGCAGTATTTT. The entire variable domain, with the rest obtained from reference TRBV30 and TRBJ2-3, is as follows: SQTIHQWPATLVQPVGSPLSLECTVEGTSNPNLYWYRQAAGRGLQLLFYSVGIGQISSEVPQNLSASRPQDRQFILSSKKLLLSDSGFYLCAWSAWGGDTQYFGPGTRLTVL.

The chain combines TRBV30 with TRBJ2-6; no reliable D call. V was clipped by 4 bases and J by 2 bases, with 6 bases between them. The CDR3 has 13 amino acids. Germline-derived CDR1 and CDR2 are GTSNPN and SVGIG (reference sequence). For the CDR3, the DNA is TGTGCCTGGATTAGCCCTGGGGCCAACGTCCTGACTTTC. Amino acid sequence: CAWISPGANVLTF.

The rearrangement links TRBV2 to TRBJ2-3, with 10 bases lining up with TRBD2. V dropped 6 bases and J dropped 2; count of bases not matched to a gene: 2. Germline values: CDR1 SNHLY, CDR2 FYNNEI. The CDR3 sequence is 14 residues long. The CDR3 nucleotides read TGTGCCAGCAGCCTAGCGGGGGTCACAGATACGCAGTATTTT. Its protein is CASSLAGVTDTQYF.

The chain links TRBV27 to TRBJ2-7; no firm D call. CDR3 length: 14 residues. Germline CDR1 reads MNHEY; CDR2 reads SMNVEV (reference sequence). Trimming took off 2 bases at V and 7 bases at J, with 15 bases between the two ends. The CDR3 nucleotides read TGTGCCAGCAGTTTAGGTGGTATCAGGAGAGAGCAGTACTTC. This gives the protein CASSLGGIRREQYF.

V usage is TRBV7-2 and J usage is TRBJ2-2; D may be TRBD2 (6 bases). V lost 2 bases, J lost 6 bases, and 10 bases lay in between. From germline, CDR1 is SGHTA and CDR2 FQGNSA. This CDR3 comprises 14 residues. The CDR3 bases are TGTGCCAGCAGCTTAATGGGAGGCCCCGGGGAGCTGTTTTTT. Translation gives CASSLMGGPGELFF.

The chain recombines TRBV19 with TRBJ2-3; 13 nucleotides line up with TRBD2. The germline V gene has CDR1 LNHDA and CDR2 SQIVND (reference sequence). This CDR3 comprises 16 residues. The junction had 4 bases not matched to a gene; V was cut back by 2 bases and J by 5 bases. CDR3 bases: TGTGCCAGTAGTATACTTCGGACTAGCGGGGGAGATACGCAGTATTTT. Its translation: CASSILRTSGGDTQYF.

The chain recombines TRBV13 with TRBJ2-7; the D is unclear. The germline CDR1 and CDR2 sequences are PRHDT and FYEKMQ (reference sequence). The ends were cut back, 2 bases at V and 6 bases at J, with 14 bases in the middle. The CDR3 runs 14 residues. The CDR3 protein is CASSLMGRAGEQYF. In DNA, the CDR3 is TGTGCCAGCAGCTTAATGGGCCGGGCCGGCGAGCAGTACTTC. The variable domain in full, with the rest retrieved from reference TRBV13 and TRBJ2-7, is AAGVIQSPRHLIKEKRETATLKCYPIPRHDTVYWYQQGPGQDPQFLISFYEKMQSDKGSIPDRFSAQQFSDYHSELNMSSLELGDSALYFCASSLMGRAGEQYFGPGTRLTVT.

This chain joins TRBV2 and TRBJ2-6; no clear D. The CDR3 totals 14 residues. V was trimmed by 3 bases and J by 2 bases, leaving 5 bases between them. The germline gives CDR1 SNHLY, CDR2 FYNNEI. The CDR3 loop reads CASSEAPGANVLTF. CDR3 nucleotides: TGTGCCAGCAGTGAGGCGCCTGGGGCCAACGTCCTGACTTTC.

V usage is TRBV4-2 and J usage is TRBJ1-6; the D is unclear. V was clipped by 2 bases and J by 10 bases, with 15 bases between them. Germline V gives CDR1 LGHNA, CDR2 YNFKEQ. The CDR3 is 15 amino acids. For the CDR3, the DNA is TGTGCCAGCAGCCAAACCAGTCTTCCGTCCTCACCCCTCCACTTT. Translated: CASSQTSLPSSPLHF.

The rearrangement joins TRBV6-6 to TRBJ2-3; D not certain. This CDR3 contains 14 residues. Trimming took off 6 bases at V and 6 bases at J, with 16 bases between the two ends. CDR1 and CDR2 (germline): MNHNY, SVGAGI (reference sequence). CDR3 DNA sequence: TGTGCCAGCAGACAGACCCCACTGTGGGATACGCAGTATTTT. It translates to CASRQTPLWDTQYF.

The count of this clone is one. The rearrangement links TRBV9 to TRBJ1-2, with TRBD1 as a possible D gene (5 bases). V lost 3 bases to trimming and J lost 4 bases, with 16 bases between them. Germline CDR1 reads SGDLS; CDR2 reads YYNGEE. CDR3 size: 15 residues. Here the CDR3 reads CASSATATRTYGYTF. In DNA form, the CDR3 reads TGTGCCAGCAGCGCGACAGCCACAAGAACCTATGGCTACACCTTC.

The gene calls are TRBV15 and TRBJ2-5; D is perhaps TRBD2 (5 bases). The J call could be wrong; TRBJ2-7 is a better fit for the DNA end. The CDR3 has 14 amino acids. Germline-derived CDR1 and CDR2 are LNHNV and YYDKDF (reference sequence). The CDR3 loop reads CATSILDVGDEQYF. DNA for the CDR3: TGTGCCACCAGCATCTTAGATGTCGGGGACGAGCAGTACTTC.